This T cell receptor (beta chain) comes out of a study of T cell changes during pregnancy in multiple sclerosis. Per germline, CDR1 SEHNR and CDR2 FQNEAQ (reference sequence). The CDR3 is made up of 13 amino acids. Trimming removed 5 bases from V and 8 bases from J, with 13 bases in between. Clones were read by immunoSEQ multiplex PCR, and TCRdb kept only the in-frame ones, dropping some. The table lists about 59,000 clones, about 94% of them singletons, with under 3% in the top ten. This rearrangement joins TRBV7-9 to TRBJ2-4, with D tentatively TRBD1 (6 bases). The specimen comprised CD8+ T cells from peripheral blood mononuclear cells, sampled after pregnancy. The TCR originated in a female donor with multiple sclerosis, enrolled in a pregnancy study. This CDR3 reads CASSPPDSHIQYF. The CDR3 DNA follows: TGTGCCAGCAGCCCACCGGACAGTCACATTCAGTACTTC.